The next 25 T cell receptor beta chains were all read from a single sample in a study of blood T cells in healthy people across ages. A second about 6 to 12 cycle PCR used barcoded and J-beta primers. A single record per CDR3 protein comes from TCRdb applying MiXCR to the 5' RACE reads. The sample has more than 800,000 distinct CDR3 sequences, under 35% seen once. Sequencing was done on a sample of blood. The origin of the receptors is a woman of 80 years or more in good health.

This chain links TRBV5-1 with TRBJ2-7; D is unresolved. The J call is in doubt because the DNA end fits TRBJ2-5 better. The germline gives CDR1 SGHRS, CDR2 YFSETQ. The CDR3 contains 14 residues. The CDR3 spells CASTWSTAWETQYF. The CDR3 DNA reads TGCGCCAGCACCTGGAGTACAGCCTGGGAGACCCAGTACTTC.

In this sample, this clonotype turned up once. At one boundary the junction diverges from the germline segment, which might be a read error. The chain joins TRBV5-1 to TRBJ2-3, with 7 positions matching TRBD1. Germline V gene lookup returns CDR1 SGHRS and CDR2 YFSETQ. The CDR3 sequence is 13 residues long. The CDR3 loop reads CASSAGDSGTLYF. CDR3 in DNA: TGCGCCAGCAGCGCCGGGGACAGTGGTACGCTGTATTTT.

V usage is TRBV28 and J usage is TRBJ2-7; TRBD1 matches 7 bases. The germline gives CDR1 MDHEN, CDR2 SYDVKM. The CDR3 is 14 amino acids. V lost 6 bases, J lost 3 bases, and 8 bases stayed unmatched. In DNA form, the CDR3 reads TGTGCCAGCAGGCGGGCTTACAGGGGCTACGAGCAGTACTTC. Translated, it gives CASRRAYRGYEQYF.

Remarks on this clonotype: This sequence may be a read error, since a much larger clone differs from it by one base. V usage is TRBV6-5 and J usage is TRBJ2-5; D not resolved. There are 14 residues in the CDR3. CDR1 and CDR2 (germline): MNHEY, SVGAGI. The V gene lost 4 bases and the J gene lost 11 bases, with 20 bases spanning the gap. CDR3 DNA sequence: TGTGCCAGCAGTTTCCTGAAAGGGCGGAATGAGCAGTACTTC. Its protein is CASSFLKGRNEQYF.

This chain connects TRBV7-2 to TRBJ2-7, with D possibly TRBD1 on 6 matching bases. Germline assignment: CDR1 SGHTA and CDR2 FQGNSA. Trimming took 1 base from V and 0 from J, leaving 13 bases between them. The CDR3 totals 16 residues. CDR3 nucleotide sequence: TGTGCCAGCAGCTTAGACGGGGCAGGGGTCTCCTACGAGCAGTACTTC. This translates into CASSLDGAGVSYEQYF.

This clonotype was seen ten or more times. The V call is TRBV29-1, the J call TRBJ1-2, with TRBD1 identical over 9 bases. The J segment lost 8 bases and the V segment lost 7 bases, leaving 11 bases of the junction unmatched. Germline CDR1 is SQVTM and CDR2 is ANQGSEA. The CDR3 sequence is 13 residues long. CDR3 region: CSGGGTGPSGYTF. In nucleotides, the CDR3 is TGCAGCGGTGGGGGGACAGGGCCGTCGGGCTACACCTTC. The whole variable domain, filled in from reference TRBV29-1 and TRBJ1-2, reads SAVISQKPSRDICQRGTSLTIQCQVDSQVTMMFWYRQQPGQSLTLIATANQGSEATYESGFVIDKFPISRPNLTFSTLTVSNMSPEDSSIYLCSGGGTGPSGYTFGSGTRLTVV.

The rearrangement uses TRBV6-2 or TRBV6-3 and TRBJ1-1, with no clear D. The V end was cut by 11 bases, the J end by 5 bases, with 18 bases between. This CDR3 has 13 amino acids. The germline CDR1 and CDR2 sequences are MNHEY and SVGEGT. The CDR3 region is CASSRRQDTEAFF. The CDR3 region has the DNA TGTGCCTCCAGTAGGCGTCAGGATACTGAAGCTTTCTTT.

J is TRBJ1-2 and V is TRBV30; D gene uncertain. The V gene lost 3 bases and the J gene lost 7 bases, with 12 bases spanning the gap. The CDR3 is 12 amino acids. CDR1 and CDR2 from the germline V gene are GTSNPN and SVGIG (reference sequence). CDR3 in amino acids: CAWSPGWSGYTF. The CDR3 nucleotides read TGTGCCTGGAGCCCTGGGTGGTCTGGCTACACCTTC.

With regard to this clonotype: A much larger clone differs from this one at a single base, so this may be a read error. The rearrangement links TRBV7-2 to TRBJ2-3, with a weak D call TRBD2 (6 bases). The CDR3 has 16 amino acids. Per germline, CDR1 SGHTA and CDR2 FQGNSA. The CDR3 bases are TGTGCCAGCAGCTTAGCGGTCGGGCGGACTACAGATATGCAGTATTTT. Translating gives CASSLAVGRTTDMQYF.

This clonotype has a count of ten or more. This chain uses TRBV20-1 with TRBJ2-5; 12 bases agree with TRBD1. V was clipped by 2 bases and J by 13 bases; unmatched bases: 2. The CDR3 has 11 residues. The germline V gene has CDR1 DFQATT and CDR2 SNEGSKA (reference sequence). CDR3 DNA sequence: TGCAGTGCTAGAAAGGGACAGGGGGCGTACTTC. Protein product: CSARKGQGAYF.

Remarks on this clonotype: This may arise from a read error, as a much more abundant clone is one base away. Written as DNA, the CDR3 is TGTGCCAGCCGAACATTCCGACGTAATGAGCAGTACTTC. Translated: CASRTFRRNEQYF. The rearrangement joins TRBV2 to TRBJ2-7, with D unresolved. V was shortened by 8 bases and J by 7 bases, with 18 bases between the two germline ends. The CDR3 length is 13 residues. CDR1 is SNHLY and CDR2 is FYNNEI in the germline V gene.

This clonotype was seen more than once but under ten times. The junction and the germline gene differ at one end; a read error may be behind it. The chain is built from TRBV6-2 or TRBV6-3 and TRBJ1-6; D gene ambiguous. From germline, CDR1 is MNHEY and CDR2 SVGEGT. The CDR3 consists of 12 residues. The CDR3 nucleotides are TGTGCCTGCAGTCGGATAAATTCACCCCTCCACTTT. Translated: CACSRINSPLHF.

This clonotype was observed at least ten times. The chain recombines TRBV6-2 or TRBV6-3 with TRBJ2-7; D unclear. The germline V gene encodes CDR1 MNHEY and CDR2 SVGEGT. Trimming shortened V by 2 bases and J by 7 bases, and 15 bases separated the two germline ends. This CDR3 is 14 amino acids long. CDR3 protein: CASSYPDLQGEQYF. As DNA, the CDR3 is TGTGCCAGCAGTTACCCAGACCTCCAAGGGGAGCAGTACTTC.

Worth noting for this clonotype: A much larger clone lies one base from this, so it may be a read error. The chain links TRBV10-2 to TRBJ1-5; unclear D gene. The CDR3 runs 14 residues. Germline V gene data show CDR1 as WSHSY and CDR2 as SAAADI. In DNA, the CDR3 is TGCGTCAGCAGTGAGTCTTGGTTAAATCAGCCCCAGCATTTT. It is translated as CVSSESWLNQPQHF.

This clonotype was seen at least ten times. The rearrangement joins TRBV2 to TRBJ2-1; 8 bases map to TRBD2. Germline V gives CDR1 SNHLY, CDR2 FYNNEI. V lost 3 bases, J lost 2 bases, and 6 bases stayed unmatched. The CDR3 has 16 amino acids. The CDR3 bases are TGTGCCAGCAGTGAGAACGGGGGGGGTACCTACAATGAGCAGTTCTTC. It is translated as CASSENGGGTYNEQFF.

There are many counts of this clonotype. The chain recombines TRBV30 with TRBJ2-7; no definite D call. The V gene's germline CDR1 is GTSNPN and CDR2 SVGIG (reference sequence). This CDR3 comprises 12 residues. The V and J ends lost 4 bases and 0 bases respectively, with 7 bases between them. The CDR3: CAWTRASYEQYF. The CDR3 bases are TGTGCCTGGACCAGAGCCTCCTACGAGCAGTACTTC.

The rearrangement links TRBV7-2 to TRBJ2-5; 8 bases fit TRBD2. Germline lookup yields CDR1 SGHTA and CDR2 FQGNSA. The CDR3 consists of 15 residues. V shed 5 bases, J shed 0 bases, and the junction held 5 bases outside the gene matches. CDR3 nucleotides: TGTGCCAGCAGCCCCCGGGGGGGGTACCAAGAGACCCAGTACTTC. Protein sequence: CASSPRGGYQETQYF.

The table lists this clonotype with many counts. V is TRBV15 and J is TRBJ1-2; perhaps TRBD1 as D (6 bases). The V gene's germline CDR1 is LNHNV and CDR2 YYDKDF (reference sequence). V was trimmed by 1 base and J by 3 bases, leaving 9 bases between them. This CDR3 has 14 residues. The CDR3 nucleotides are TGTGCCACCAGCAGAGGACCAGGGGACTATGGCTACACCTTC. This sequence encodes CATSRGPGDYGYTF.

This clonotype was counted many times. This chain connects TRBV7-9 to TRBJ2-3, with 8 bases fitting TRBD2. Looked up from germline, CDR1 is SEHNR and CDR2 is FQNEAQ (reference sequence). The CDR3 has 15 residues. The V segment lost 4 bases and the J segment 0 bases; nucleotides outside the gene matches: 3. The CDR3 here is CASSSKRGSTDTQYF. The DNA for the CDR3 is TGTGCCAGCAGCTCCAAGCGGGGGAGCACAGATACGCAGTATTTT.

The table lists this clonotype with a few counts. This chain connects TRBV6-2 or TRBV6-3 to TRBJ2-6, with no clear D. The CDR3 runs to 14 residues. Deletions cut 3 bases from V and 0 bases from J, with 3 bases between. The germline V gene has CDR1 MNHEY and CDR2 SVGEGT. The CDR3 sequence is CASSYLSGANVLTF. Written as DNA, the CDR3 is TGTGCCAGCAGTTATCTCTCTGGGGCCAACGTCCTGACTTTC.

The chain has TRBV12-3 or TRBV12-4 and TRBJ1-1; tentative D call: TRBD1 (5 bases). V lost 6 bases to trimming and J lost 1 base, with 12 bases between them. This CDR3 comprises 14 residues. In DNA, the CDR3 is TGTGCCAGCAGCCCGGGACCCCAGAACACTGAAGCTTTCTTT. Protein product: CASSPGPQNTEAFF.

The J gene is TRBJ2-7, the V gene TRBV6-2 or TRBV6-3; D is perhaps TRBD2 (6 bases). The CDR3 covers 14 residues. Germline V gene sequence: CDR1 MNHEY, CDR2 SVGEGT. V lost 2 bases and J lost 3, with 11 bases in between. CDR3: CASSYAGFLYEQYF. As DNA, the CDR3 is TGTGCCAGCAGTTACGCGGGGTTCCTCTACGAGCAGTACTTC.

The chain is built from TRBV15 and TRBJ2-5, with D tentatively TRBD1 (6 bases). The end of the DNA is better explained by TRBJ2-1, so the J call may be wrong. CDR1 is LNHNV and CDR2 is YYDKDF in the germline V gene (reference sequence). The CDR3 has 15 amino acids. CDR3 protein: CATSRYATGQETQFF. CDR3 sequence (DNA): TGTGCCACCAGCAGATATGCTACAGGGCAAGAGACCCAGTTCTTC.

This clonotype was observed many times. The chain joins TRBV6-1 to TRBJ2-7; D gene uncertain. This CDR3 region has 12 residues. The germline gives CDR1 MNHNS, CDR2 SASEGT. With 1 base removed from V and 2 bases from J, the gap between germline ends came to 3 bases. The chain's CDR3 is CASSEGTYEQYF. Written as DNA, the CDR3 is TGTGCCAGCAGTGAAGGGACCTACGAGCAGTACTTC.

This clonotype was counted at least ten times. The CDR3 is CASSLTTQQETQYF. CDR3 bases: TGTGCCAGCAGTTTGACGACACAACAAGAGACCCAGTACTTC. This chain connects TRBV12-3 or TRBV12-4 to TRBJ2-5; D unclear. This CDR3 spans 14 amino acids. With 3 bases removed from V and 2 bases from J, the gap between germline ends came to 10 bases.